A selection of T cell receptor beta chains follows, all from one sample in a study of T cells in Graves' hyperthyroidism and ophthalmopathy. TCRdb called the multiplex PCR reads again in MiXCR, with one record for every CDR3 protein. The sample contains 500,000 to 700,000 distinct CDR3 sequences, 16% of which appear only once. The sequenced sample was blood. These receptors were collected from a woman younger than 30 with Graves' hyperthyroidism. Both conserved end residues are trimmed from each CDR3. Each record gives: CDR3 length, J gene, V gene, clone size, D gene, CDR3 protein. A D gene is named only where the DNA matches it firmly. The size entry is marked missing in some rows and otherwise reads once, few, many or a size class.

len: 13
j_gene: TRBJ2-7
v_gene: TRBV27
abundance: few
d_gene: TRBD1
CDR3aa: ASSPSMTGSYEQY

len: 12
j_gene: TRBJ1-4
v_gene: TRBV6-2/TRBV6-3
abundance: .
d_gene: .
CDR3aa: ASSYGTEYEKLF

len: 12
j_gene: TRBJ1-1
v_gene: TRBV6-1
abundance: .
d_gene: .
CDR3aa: ASSQDRFNTEAF

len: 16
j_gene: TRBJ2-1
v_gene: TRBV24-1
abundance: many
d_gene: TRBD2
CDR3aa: ATSDLQGTSGGYNEQF

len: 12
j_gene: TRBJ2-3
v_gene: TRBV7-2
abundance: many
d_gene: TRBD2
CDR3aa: ASSPGTSGRSQY

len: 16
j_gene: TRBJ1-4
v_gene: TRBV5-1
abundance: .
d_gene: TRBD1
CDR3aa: ASSLVRGGTATNEKLF

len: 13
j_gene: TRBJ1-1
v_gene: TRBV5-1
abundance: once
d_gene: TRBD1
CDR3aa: ASSLAGTGNTEAF

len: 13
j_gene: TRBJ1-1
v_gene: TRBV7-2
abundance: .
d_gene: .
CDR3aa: ASSLFDSWNTEAF

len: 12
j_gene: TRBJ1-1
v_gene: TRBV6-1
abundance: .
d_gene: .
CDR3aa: ASSTRGQSTEAF

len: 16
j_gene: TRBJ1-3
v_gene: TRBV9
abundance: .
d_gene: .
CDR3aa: ASSVDPRGVASGNTIY

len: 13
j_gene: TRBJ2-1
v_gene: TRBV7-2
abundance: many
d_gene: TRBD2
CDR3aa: ASRSSGRVYNEQF

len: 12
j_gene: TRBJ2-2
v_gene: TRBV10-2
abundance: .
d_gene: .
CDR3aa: AAQGGGNTGELF

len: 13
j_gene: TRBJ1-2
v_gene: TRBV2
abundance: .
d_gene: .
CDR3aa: ASSEVGLPPMGYT

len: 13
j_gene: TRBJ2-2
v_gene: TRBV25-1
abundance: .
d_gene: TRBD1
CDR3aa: ASSSRTGSTGELF

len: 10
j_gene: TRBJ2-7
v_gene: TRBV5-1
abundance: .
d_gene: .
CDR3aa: ASSWGGVEQY

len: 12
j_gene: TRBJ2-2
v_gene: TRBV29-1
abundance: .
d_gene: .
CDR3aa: SVGGQLGTGELF

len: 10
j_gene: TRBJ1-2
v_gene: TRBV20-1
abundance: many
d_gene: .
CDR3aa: SARVLGYGYT

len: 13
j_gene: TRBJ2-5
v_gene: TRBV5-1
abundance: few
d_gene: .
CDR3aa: ASSHGMVGQETQY

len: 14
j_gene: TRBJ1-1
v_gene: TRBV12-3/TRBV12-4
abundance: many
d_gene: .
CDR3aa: ASSFIGGEGNTEAF

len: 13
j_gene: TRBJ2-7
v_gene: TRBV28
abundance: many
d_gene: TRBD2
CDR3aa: ASSGLAGRMDEQY

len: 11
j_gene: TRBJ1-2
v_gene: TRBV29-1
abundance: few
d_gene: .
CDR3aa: SVGARASVGYT

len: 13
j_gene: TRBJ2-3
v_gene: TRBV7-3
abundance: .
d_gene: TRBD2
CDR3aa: ASSVSGGAGDTQY

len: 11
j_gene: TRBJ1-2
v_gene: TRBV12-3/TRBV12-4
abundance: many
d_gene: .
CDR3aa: ASTKRGAYGYT

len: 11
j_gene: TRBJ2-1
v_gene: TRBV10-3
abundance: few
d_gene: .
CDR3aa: AISEEQVNEQF

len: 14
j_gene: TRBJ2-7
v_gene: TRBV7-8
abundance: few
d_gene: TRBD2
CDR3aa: ASSPDAGGSPYEQY

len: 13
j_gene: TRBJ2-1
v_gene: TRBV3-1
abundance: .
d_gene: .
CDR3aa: ASSQEGAIYNEQF

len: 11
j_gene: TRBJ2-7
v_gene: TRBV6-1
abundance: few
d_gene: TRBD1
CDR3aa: ASVWTGFNEQY

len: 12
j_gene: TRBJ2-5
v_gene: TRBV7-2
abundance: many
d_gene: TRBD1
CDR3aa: ASSLVTGQETQY

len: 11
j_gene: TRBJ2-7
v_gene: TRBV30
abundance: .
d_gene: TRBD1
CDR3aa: ARSSGTGREQY